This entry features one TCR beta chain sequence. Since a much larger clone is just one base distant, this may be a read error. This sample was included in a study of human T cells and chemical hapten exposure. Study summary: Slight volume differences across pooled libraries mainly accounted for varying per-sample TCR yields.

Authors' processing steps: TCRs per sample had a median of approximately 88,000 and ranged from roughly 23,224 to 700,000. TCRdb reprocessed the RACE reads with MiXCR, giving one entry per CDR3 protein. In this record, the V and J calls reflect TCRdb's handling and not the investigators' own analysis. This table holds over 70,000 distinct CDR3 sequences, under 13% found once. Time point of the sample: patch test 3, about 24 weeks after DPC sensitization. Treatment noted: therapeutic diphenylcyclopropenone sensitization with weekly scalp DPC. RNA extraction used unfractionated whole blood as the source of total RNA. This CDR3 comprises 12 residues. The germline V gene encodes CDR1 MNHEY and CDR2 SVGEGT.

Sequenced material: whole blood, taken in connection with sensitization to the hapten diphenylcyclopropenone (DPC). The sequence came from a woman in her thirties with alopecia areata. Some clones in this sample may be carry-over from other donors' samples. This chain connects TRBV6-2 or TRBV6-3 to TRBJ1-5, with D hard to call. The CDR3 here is CASSYSTQTQHF. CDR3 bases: TGTGCCAGCAGTTACTCGACTCAGACCCAGCATTTT.